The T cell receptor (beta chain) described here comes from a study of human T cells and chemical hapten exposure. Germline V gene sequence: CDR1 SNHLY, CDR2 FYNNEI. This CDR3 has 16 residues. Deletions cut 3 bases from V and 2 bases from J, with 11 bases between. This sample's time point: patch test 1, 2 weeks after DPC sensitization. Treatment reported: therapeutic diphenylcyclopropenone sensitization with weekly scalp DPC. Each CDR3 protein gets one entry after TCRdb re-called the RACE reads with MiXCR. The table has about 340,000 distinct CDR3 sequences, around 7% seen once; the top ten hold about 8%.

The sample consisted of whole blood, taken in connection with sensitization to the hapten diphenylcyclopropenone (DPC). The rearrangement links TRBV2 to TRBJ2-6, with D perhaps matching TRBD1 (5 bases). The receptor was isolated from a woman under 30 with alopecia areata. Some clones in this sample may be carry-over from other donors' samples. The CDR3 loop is CASSDHTGTGANVLTF. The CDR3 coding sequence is TGTGCCAGCAGTGACCATACAGGAACTGGGGCCAACGTCCTGACTTTC.